The following is a TCR beta chain sequence with its context. This CDR3 contains 15 residues. J was trimmed by 2 bases and V by 1 base; bases with no gene match: 2. The germline gives CDR1 SQVTM, CDR2 ANQGSEA. This entry belongs to a study of blood T cell repertoires in COVID-19. The overall study: Donors in the United States, Italy and Spain gave samples during acute or convalescent COVID-19. PBMCs, B-cell-depleted T cells, or T cells were the source of the cDNA or gDNA that made up the material.

Under the authors' procedure: Reference gene primer amplification yielded estimated nucleated cell counts. Method: immunoSEQ multiplex PCR; TCRdb's copy keeps in-frame clones and lacks some. Clonal size and the V and J genes are those of that table, whereas D and trimming came from the DNA. The sample shows about 250,000 clones, around 88% of them seen only once. The receptor's source is a man aged 35-49 years with active or convalescent COVID-19. The sequenced sample was peripheral blood. V and J are TRBV29-1 and TRBJ2-6; 7 bases fit TRBD1. CDR3 in amino acids: CSVEGTGAGANVLTF. DNA for the CDR3: TGCAGCGTTGAAGGAACAGGGGCTGGGGCCAACGTCCTGACTTTC. Supplemented by reference TRBV29-1 and TRBJ2-6, the full variable domain reads SAVISQKPSRDICQRGTSLTIQCQVDSQVTMMFWYRQQPGQSLTLIATANQGSEATYESGFVIDKFPISRPNLTFSTLTVSNMSPEDSSIYLCSVEGTGAGANVLTFGAGSRLTVL.